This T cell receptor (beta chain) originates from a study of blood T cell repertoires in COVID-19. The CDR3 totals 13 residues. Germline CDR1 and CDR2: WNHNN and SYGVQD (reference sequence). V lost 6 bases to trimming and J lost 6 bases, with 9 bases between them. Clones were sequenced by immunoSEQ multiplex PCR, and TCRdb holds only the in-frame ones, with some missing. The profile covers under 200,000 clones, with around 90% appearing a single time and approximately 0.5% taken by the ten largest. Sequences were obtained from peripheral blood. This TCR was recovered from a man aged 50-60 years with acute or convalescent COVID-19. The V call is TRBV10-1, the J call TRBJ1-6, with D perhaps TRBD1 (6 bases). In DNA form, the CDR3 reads TGCGCCAGCAGCCCCAGGGGTAATTCACCCCTCCACTTT. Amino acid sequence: CASSPRGNSPLHF.